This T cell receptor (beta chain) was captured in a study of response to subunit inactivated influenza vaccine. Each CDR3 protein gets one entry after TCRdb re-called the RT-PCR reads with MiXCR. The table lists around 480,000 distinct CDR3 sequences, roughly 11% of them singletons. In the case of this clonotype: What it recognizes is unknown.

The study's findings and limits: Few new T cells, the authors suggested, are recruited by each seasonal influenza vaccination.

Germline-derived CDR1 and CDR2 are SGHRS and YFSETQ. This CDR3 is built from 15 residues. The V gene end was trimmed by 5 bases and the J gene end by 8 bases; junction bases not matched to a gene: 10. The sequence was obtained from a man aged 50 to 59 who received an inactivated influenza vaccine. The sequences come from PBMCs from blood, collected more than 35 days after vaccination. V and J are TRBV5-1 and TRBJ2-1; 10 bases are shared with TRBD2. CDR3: CASSPAERGGHEQFF. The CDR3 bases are TGCGCCAGCAGTCCCGCGGAGCGGGGGGGACATGAGCAGTTCTTC.